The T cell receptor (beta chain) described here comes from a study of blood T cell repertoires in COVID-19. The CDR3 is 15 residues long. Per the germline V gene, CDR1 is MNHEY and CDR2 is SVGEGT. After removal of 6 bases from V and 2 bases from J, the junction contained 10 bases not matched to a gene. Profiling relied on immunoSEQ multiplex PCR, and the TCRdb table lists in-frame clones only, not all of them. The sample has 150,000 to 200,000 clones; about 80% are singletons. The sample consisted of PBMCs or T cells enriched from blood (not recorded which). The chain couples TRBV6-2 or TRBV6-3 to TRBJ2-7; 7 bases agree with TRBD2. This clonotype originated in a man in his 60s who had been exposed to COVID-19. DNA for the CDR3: TGTGCCAGCAGGCCTGGCGGGAGTCCCCCCTACGAGCAGTACTTC. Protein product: CASRPGGSPPYEQYF.